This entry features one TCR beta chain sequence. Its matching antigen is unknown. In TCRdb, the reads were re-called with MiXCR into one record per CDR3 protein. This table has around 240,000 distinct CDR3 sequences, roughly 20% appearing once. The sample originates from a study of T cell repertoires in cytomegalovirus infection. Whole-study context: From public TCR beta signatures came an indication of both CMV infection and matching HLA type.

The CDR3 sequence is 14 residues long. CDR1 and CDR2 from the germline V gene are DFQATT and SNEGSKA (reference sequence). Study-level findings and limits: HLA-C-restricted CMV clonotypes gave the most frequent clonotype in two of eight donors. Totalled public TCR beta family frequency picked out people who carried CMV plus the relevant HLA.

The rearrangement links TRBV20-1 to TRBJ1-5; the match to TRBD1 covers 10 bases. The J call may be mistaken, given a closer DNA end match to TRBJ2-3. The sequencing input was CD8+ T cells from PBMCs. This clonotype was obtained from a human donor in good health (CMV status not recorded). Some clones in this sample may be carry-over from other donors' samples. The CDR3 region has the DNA TGCAGTGCTAGGACAGGGGGCGCGGGGCAGCCCCAGTATTTT. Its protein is CSARTGGAGQPQYF.